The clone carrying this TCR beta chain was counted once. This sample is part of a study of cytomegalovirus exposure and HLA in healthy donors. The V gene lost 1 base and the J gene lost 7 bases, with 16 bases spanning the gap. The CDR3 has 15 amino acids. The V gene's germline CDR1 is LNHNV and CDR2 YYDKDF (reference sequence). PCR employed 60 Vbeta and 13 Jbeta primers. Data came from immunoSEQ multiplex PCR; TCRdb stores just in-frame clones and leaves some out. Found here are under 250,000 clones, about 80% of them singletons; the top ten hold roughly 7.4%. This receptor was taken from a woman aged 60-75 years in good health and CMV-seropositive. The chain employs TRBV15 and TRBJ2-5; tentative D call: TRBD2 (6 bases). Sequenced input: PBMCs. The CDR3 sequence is CATSRVAGTDGTQYF. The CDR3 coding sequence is TGTGCCACCAGCAGAGTCGCGGGGACTGATGGGACCCAGTACTTC.